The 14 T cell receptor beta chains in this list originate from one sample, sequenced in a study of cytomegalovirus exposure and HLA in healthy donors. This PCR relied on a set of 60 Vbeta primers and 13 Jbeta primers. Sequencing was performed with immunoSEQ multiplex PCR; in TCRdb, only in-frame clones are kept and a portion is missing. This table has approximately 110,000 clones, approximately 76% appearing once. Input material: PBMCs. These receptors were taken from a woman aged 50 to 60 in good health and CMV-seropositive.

The CDR3 DNA reads TGTGCCAGCAGCCCAAGGGAGAATAACTATGGCTACACCTTC. Encoded protein: CASSPRENNYGYTF. J is TRBJ1-2 and V is TRBV7-9; D is unclear. The CDR3 totals 14 residues. Trimming took off 5 bases at V and 1 base at J, with 11 bases between the two ends. Germline V gene lookup returns CDR1 SEHNR and CDR2 FQNEAQ (reference sequence).

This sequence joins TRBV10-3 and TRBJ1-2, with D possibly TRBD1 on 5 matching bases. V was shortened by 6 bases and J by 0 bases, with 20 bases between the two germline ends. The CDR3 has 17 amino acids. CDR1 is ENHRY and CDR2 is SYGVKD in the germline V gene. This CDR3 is CAIREGRTWGANYGYTF. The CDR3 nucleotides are TGTGCCATCAGGGAGGGACGTACCTGGGGAGCTAACTATGGCTACACCTTC.

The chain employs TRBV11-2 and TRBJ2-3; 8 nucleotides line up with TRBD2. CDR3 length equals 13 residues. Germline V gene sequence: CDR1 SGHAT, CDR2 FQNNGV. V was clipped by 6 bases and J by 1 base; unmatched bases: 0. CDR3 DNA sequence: TGTGCCAGCAGGACTAGCGGCACAGATACGCAGTATTTT. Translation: CASRTSGTDTQYF.

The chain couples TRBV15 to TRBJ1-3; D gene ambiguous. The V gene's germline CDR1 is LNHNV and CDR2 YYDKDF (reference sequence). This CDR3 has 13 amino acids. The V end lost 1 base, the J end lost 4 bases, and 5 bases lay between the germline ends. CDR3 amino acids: CATSRGGGNTIYF. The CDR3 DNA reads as TGTGCCACCAGCAGAGGAGGGGGAAACACCATATATTTT. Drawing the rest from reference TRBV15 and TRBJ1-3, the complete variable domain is DAMVIQNPRYQVTQFGKPVTLSCSQTLNHNVMYWYQQKSSQAPKLLFHYYDKDFNNEADTPDNFQSRRPNTSFCFLDIRSPGLGDTAMYLCATSRGGGNTIYFGEGSWLTVV.

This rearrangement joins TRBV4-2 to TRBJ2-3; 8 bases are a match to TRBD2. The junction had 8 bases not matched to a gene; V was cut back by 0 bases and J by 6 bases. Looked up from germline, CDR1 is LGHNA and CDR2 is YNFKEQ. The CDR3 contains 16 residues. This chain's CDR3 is CASSQEQRGPKDTQYF. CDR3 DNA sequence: TGTGCCAGCAGCCAAGAACAGCGGGGGCCCAAGGATACGCAGTATTTT.

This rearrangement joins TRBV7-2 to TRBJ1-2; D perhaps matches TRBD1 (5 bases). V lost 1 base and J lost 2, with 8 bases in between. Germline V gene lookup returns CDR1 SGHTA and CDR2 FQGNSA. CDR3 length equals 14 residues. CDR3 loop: CASSLGQLNYGYTF. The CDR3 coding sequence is TGTGCCAGCAGCTTAGGACAGTTAAACTATGGCTACACCTTC.

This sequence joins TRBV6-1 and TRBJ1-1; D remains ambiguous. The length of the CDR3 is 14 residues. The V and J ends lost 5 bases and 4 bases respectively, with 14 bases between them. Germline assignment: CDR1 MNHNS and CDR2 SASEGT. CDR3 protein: CASSRLRVGTEAFF. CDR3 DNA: TGTGCCAGCAGTCGCTTGAGGGTCGGCACTGAAGCTTTCTTT.

CDR3 amino acids: CASSPGTSNDVETQYF. Here the CDR3 DNA reads TGTGCCAGCAGCCCGGGGACTAGCAACGACGTGGAGACCCAGTACTTC. The V and J genes are TRBV7-2 and TRBJ2-5; TRBD2 matches 9 bases. The CDR3 spans 16 residues. The germline CDR1 and CDR2 sequences are SGHTA and FQGNSA. With V trimmed by 5 bases and J by 5 bases, 12 bases remained unmatched.

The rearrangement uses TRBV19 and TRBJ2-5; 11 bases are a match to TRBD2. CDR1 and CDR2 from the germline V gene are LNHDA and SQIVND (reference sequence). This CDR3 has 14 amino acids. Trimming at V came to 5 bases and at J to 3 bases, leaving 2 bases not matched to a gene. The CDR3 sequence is CASSPLAGEETQYF. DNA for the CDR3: TGTGCCAGTAGTCCACTAGCGGGAGAAGAGACCCAGTACTTC.

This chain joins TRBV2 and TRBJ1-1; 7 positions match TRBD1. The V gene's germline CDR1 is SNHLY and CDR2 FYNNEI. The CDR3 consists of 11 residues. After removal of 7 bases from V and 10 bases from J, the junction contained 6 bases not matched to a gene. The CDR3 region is CASMEGARAFF. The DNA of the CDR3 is TGTGCCAGCATGGAGGGGGCGCGAGCTTTCTTT.

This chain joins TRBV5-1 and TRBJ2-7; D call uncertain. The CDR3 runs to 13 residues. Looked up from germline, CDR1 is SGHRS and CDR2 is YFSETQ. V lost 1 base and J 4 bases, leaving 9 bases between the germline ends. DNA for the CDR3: TGCGCCAGCAGCTTGTTTCCCCCATACGAGCAGTACTTC. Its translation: CASSLFPPYEQYF.

The DNA for the CDR3 is TGTGCCAGTAGTATTCGAGGTGATGAAAAACTGTTTTTT. This codes for CASSIRGDEKLFF. The V gene is TRBV19, the J gene TRBJ1-4; D unclear. The CDR3 extends over 13 amino acids. The germline V gene has CDR1 LNHDA and CDR2 SQIVND (reference sequence). The ends were cut back, 3 bases at V and 6 bases at J, with 8 bases in the middle.

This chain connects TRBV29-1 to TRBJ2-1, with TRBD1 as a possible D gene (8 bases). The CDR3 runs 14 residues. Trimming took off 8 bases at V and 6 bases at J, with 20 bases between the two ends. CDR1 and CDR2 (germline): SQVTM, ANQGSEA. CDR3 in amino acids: CSSAGQGGLNEQFF. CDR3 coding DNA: TGCAGCTCCGCTGGACAGGGAGGGCTCAATGAGCAGTTCTTC.

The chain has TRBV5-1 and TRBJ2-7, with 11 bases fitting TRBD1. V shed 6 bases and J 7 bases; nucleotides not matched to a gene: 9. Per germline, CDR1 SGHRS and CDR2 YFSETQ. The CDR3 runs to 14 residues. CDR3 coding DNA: TGCGCCAGCAACCCCGGACAGGGGGCTGGAGAGCAGTACTTC. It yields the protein CASNPGQGAGEQYF.